Below are 2 T cell receptor beta chains sequenced from a single sample in a study of T cell responses to AZD1222 COVID-19 vaccine. The repertoire was sequenced with immunoSEQ multiplex PCR; TCRdb's copy has only in-frame clones and lacks some. Altogether 95,000 to 150,000 clones are present, around 86% being singletons, with the ten largest covering roughly 7.7%. The input for sequencing was peripheral blood, taken on day 0 of AZD1222 vaccination. All receptors derive from an adult in good health.

CDR3 sequence: CSASRAGGLSSEAFF. The DNA of the CDR3 is TGCAGTGCTAGTCGGGCAGGGGGCTTAAGCTCTGAAGCTTTCTTT. V usage is TRBV20-1 and J usage is TRBJ1-1, with 8 bases fitting TRBD1. CDR3 size: 15 residues. V dropped 3 bases and J dropped 6; count of bases not matched to a gene: 12. Germline V gene lookup returns CDR1 DFQATT and CDR2 SNEGSKA (reference sequence).

The V and J genes are TRBV7-2 and TRBJ1-1; 8 nucleotides line up with TRBD1. The ends lost 5 bases at V and 5 bases at J; junction bases unmatched: 7. There are 14 residues in the CDR3. Germline V gene data show CDR1 as SGHTA and CDR2 as FQGNSA. CDR3 nucleotides: TGTGCCAGCAGCCAGGGACAGGTGTCAACTGAAGCTTTCTTT. The encoded protein is CASSQGQVSTEAFF.